These 25 T cell receptor beta chains were sequenced from one sample in a study of T cells after yellow fever vaccination. From the 5' RACE reads, TCRdb called clonotypes with MiXCR, one entry per CDR3 protein. This table holds some 600,000 distinct CDR3 sequences, around 12% found once. The starting material was PBMCs, obtained on the day of the yellow fever booster vaccination. The receptors originated from a man aged 30-40 years who received the YFV17D yellow fever vaccine.

This clonotype has more than one count but fewer than ten. The rearrangement links TRBV3-1 to TRBJ2-3; possibly TRBD2 for D (5 bases). The germline V and J ends were trimmed by 0 bases and 8 bases, with 12 bases remaining between them. The germline CDR1 and CDR2 sequences are LGHDT and YNNKEL (reference sequence). There are 14 residues in the CDR3. The CDR3 region is CASSQEEGSVTQYF. As DNA, the CDR3 is TGTGCCAGCAGCCAAGAAGAGGGTAGCGTTACGCAGTATTTT.

The chain links TRBV7-2 to TRBJ2-7; TRBD1 aligns across 9 bases. In germline, CDR1 is SGHTA, CDR2 FQGNSA. Losses at the gene ends were 5 bases for V and 4 bases for J; bases not matched to a gene: 12. This CDR3 spans 16 amino acids. CDR3 protein: CASSAASGTGIYEQYF. CDR3 coding DNA: TGTGCCAGCAGCGCCGCCTCCGGGACAGGGATTTACGAGCAGTACTTC.

Many counts were recorded for this clonotype. This sequence joins TRBV12-3 or TRBV12-4 and TRBJ2-3; D may be TRBD1 or TRBD2 (5 bases each). The V end lost 3 bases, the J end lost 2 bases, and 9 bases lay between the germline ends. This CDR3 region has 14 residues. CDR3 bases: TGTGCCAGCAGTTTGAGGGGCTACACAGATACGCAGTATTTT. It codes for CASSLRGYTDTQYF.

This clonotype has just a few counts. The chain uses TRBV19 and TRBJ1-1; no clear D. Deletions cut 10 bases from V and 3 bases from J, with 9 bases between. The CDR3 covers 11 residues. Germline V gene sequence: CDR1 LNHDA, CDR2 SQIVND (reference sequence). CDR3 residues: CATARYTEAFF. CDR3 DNA: TGTGCCACAGCCCGGTACACTGAAGCTTTCTTT.

In its sample, this clonotype was seen a few times. The rearrangement joins TRBV11-2 to TRBJ1-6; tentatively, D is TRBD1 (5 bases). CDR3 size: 13 residues. Trimming pared 3 bases from V and 10 bases from J, leaving 10 bases between. Germline CDR1 SGHAT, CDR2 FQNNGV. CDR3 nucleotide sequence: TGTGCCAGCAGCTTTGGGGCAAGGTCACCCCTCCACTTT. Its translation: CASSFGARSPLHF.

This clonotype was detected a few times. The V gene is TRBV6-1, the J gene TRBJ1-1, with a weak D call TRBD1 (6 bases). Germline V gene data show CDR1 as MNHNS and CDR2 as SASEGT. The CDR3 has 15 amino acids. Between the trimmed V and J ends, which lost 8 bases and 6 bases, there was a span of 22 bases. The CDR3 nucleotides read TGTGCCAGCCATAAGTCCGGAGGGGACACTGCTGAAGCTTTCTTT. Its translation: CASHKSGGDTAEAFF.

The V gene is TRBV27, the J gene TRBJ2-1; TRBD1 agrees at 12 bases. The CDR3 length is 15 residues. Per the germline V gene, CDR1 is MNHEY and CDR2 is SMNVEV (reference sequence). With 6 bases clipped from V and 14 bases from J, the junction kept 14 bases outside the gene matches. CDR3 nucleotide sequence: TGTGCCAGCAGCTTCCGGGACAGGGGGCGGGTCCGTGAGTTCTTC. Its translation: CASSFRDRGRVREFF.

This clonotype was detected only a few times. The chain links TRBV6-1 to TRBJ2-3; the match to TRBD2 covers 12 bases. J gave up 4 bases and V 5 bases, and 13 bases lay outside the gene matches. This CDR3 comprises 18 residues. Germline lookup yields CDR1 MNHNS and CDR2 SASEGT. CDR3 region: CASSPLAGGPGPPDTQYF. The DNA of the CDR3 is TGTGCCAGCAGTCCCCTAGCGGGAGGGCCCGGTCCACCAGATACGCAGTATTTT.

The chain has TRBV7-2 and TRBJ2-3; weak D call: TRBD2 (6 bases). Trimming stripped 6 bases from V and 2 bases from J, with 15 bases between. This CDR3 has 15 amino acids. From germline, CDR1 is SGHTA and CDR2 FQGNSA. The CDR3 protein is CASRTSRGFTDTQYF. The CDR3 DNA is TGTGCCAGCAGGACTAGTCGGGGTTTCACAGATACGCAGTATTTT.

CDR3 DNA: TGTGCCAGCAGCTCCTCCCATACGCAGTATTTT. This gives the protein CASSSSHTQYF. This chain joins TRBV7-2 and TRBJ2-3; D remains ambiguous. This CDR3 is 11 amino acids long. Trimming took 4 bases from V and 7 from J, leaving 6 bases between them. In germline, CDR1 is SGHTA, CDR2 FQGNSA. The entire variable domain, with the rest obtained from reference TRBV7-2 and TRBJ2-3, is as follows: GAGVSQSPSNKVTEKGKDVELRCDPISGHTALYWYRQSLGQGLEFLIYFQGNSAPDKSGLPSDRFSAERTGGSVSTLTIQRTQQEDSAVYLCASSSSHTQYFGPGTRLTVL.

This clonotype turned up a few times. The chain is built from TRBV6-2 or TRBV6-3 and TRBJ2-5; the D is unclear. CDR3 length equals 15 residues. CDR1 is MNHEY and CDR2 is SVGEGT in the germline V gene. V was shortened by 7 bases and J by 0 bases, with 15 bases between the two germline ends. CDR3 DNA: TGTGCCAGCAAGTCCGTTCGAACCTACCAAGAGACCCAGTACTTC. Translation: CASKSVRTYQETQYF.

This sequence joins TRBV12-3 or TRBV12-4 and TRBJ1-6; D may be TRBD1 (5 bases). The CDR3 is 14 residues long. The V end was cut by 4 bases, the J end by 5 bases, with 9 bases between. The CDR3 DNA reads TGTGCCAGCAGTTCAGGGATCAATAATTCACCCCTCCACTTT. The encoded protein is CASSSGINNSPLHF.

This clonotype occurred many times. V usage is TRBV10-3 and J usage is TRBJ1-4, with 7 bases aligning to TRBD1. In germline, CDR1 is ENHRY, CDR2 SYGVKD. V was pared by 11 bases and J by 5 bases, with 8 bases of the junction left unmatched. The CDR3 runs to 13 residues. Here the CDR3 DNA reads TGTGCCGCCGGGGAGGGGGCGAATGAAAAACTGTTTTTT. Translating gives CAAGEGANEKLFF.

This clonotype showed up many times. The genes are TRBV29-1 and TRBJ2-5, with D maybe TRBD2 (6 bases). The V and J ends lost 7 bases and 2 bases respectively, with 17 bases between them. The CDR3 consists of 14 residues. The germline V gene has CDR1 SQVTM and CDR2 ANQGSEA. CDR3 amino acids: CSAKAGTVQETQYF. As DNA, the CDR3 is TGCAGCGCTAAGGCGGGAACGGTTCAAGAGACCCAGTACTTC.

This chain links TRBV5-1 with TRBJ1-2, with D possibly being TRBD1 (6 bases). Germline V CDR1 and CDR2: SGHRS, YFSETQ. With 2 bases removed from V and 6 bases from J, the gap between germline ends came to 23 bases. This CDR3 has 17 amino acids. CDR3: CASSFVPGASREDGYTF. The CDR3 region has the DNA TGCGCCAGCAGCTTTGTTCCGGGGGCTTCAAGGGAGGATGGCTACACCTTC. Looking up the rest from reference TRBV5-1 and TRBJ1-2 gives the full variable domain: KAGVTQTPRYLIKTRGQQVTLSCSPISGHRSVSWYQQTPGQGLQFLFEYFSETQRNKGNFPGRFSGRQFSNSRSEMNVSTLELGDSALYLCASSFVPGASREDGYTFGSGTRLTVV.

This clonotype showed up many times. The chain has TRBV7-2 and TRBJ2-7, with 8 positions matching TRBD2. The V and J ends lost 3 bases and 7 bases, in that order; junction bases with no gene match: 14. Germline values: CDR1 SGHTA, CDR2 FQGNSA. CDR3 length equals 16 residues. The CDR3 protein is CASSFRGTSGGSEQYF. The CDR3 nucleotides are TGTGCCAGCAGCTTTCGGGGTACTAGCGGAGGCTCTGAGCAGTACTTC.

This sequence joins TRBV18 and TRBJ2-7; D is unresolved. CDR3 length: 14 residues. V was cut by 6 bases and J by 0 bases, with 12 bases left in between. Germline lookup yields CDR1 KGHSH and CDR2 LQKENI. The DNA for the CDR3 is TGTGCCAGCTCTGCAGGATCAATCTCCTACGAGCAGTACTTC. Amino acids: CASSAGSISYEQYF.

This clonotype has just a few counts. The CDR3 nucleotides are TGTGCCAGCGTCGGGGGAGTTAAACGGAATGAGCAGTTCTTC. This gives the protein CASVGGVKRNEQFF. The chain combines TRBV6-1 with TRBJ2-1; tentatively, D is TRBD2 (6 bases). Germline values: CDR1 MNHNS, CDR2 SASEGT. The CDR3 is made up of 14 amino acids. V shed 8 bases and J shed 7 bases, with 18 bases lying between them.

For the CDR3, the DNA is TGTGCCAGCATCCTGACGACGGCTGAAGCTTTCTTT. Translating gives CASILTTAEAFF. This chain uses TRBV12-3 or TRBV12-4 with TRBJ1-1; D is unresolved. The CDR3 contains 12 residues. Trimming left V 7 bases short and J 6 bases short, with 12 bases between.

The chain is built from TRBV12-3 or TRBV12-4 and TRBJ2-7; TRBD2 aligns across 7 bases. The CDR3 length is 14 residues. V lost 8 bases and J lost 1; bases outside the gene matches: 8. This chain's CDR3 is CASRLVGGSYEQYF. For the CDR3, the DNA is TGTGCCAGCCGCTTGGTGGGGGGGTCCTACGAGCAGTACTTC.

This sequence joins TRBV5-1 and TRBJ2-5; possible D gene TRBD2, 5 bases. This CDR3 has 15 amino acids. Trimming cost V 5 bases and J 5 bases, with 19 bases left between them. Germline CDR1 reads SGHRS; CDR2 reads YFSETQ. CDR3 in amino acids: CASRSTGIGVETQYF. DNA for the CDR3: TGCGCCAGCAGATCTACGGGGATAGGAGTGGAGACCCAGTACTTC.

Only a few counts were recorded for this clonotype. V gene TRBV6-5 combines with J gene TRBJ2-3; a possible D gene is TRBD2 (6 bases). Germline V gene lookup returns CDR1 MNHEY and CDR2 SVGAGI. The CDR3 totals 16 residues. V was trimmed by 2 bases and J by 0 bases, leaving 12 bases between them. This CDR3 reads CASSYETRGSTDTQYF. CDR3 in DNA: TGTGCCAGCAGTTACGAGACTAGAGGGAGCACAGATACGCAGTATTTT.

The genes are TRBV20-1 and TRBJ2-7; 9 nucleotides line up with TRBD1. Trimming at V came to 5 bases and at J to 2 bases, leaving 7 bases not matched to a gene. The CDR3 contains 14 residues. Germline CDR1 reads DFQATT; CDR2 reads SNEGSKA (reference sequence). The chain's CDR3 is CSAFLGQGAYEQYF. The DNA for the CDR3 is TGCAGTGCTTTCTTGGGACAGGGTGCCTACGAGCAGTACTTC.

V and J are TRBV7-8 and TRBJ1-2; D gene unclear. The CDR3 loop spans 14 amino acids. Germline V gene sequence: CDR1 SGHVS, CDR2 FQNEAQ. V lost 1 base and J 4 bases, leaving 10 bases between the germline ends. CDR3 DNA: TGTGCCAGCAGCTTAGGGACCCGGAGCTATGGCTACACCTTC. Protein sequence: CASSLGTRSYGYTF.

This clonotype has more than one count but fewer than ten. CDR3 amino acids: CASSLGQGAGDTQYF. The CDR3 DNA sequence: TGCGCCAGCAGCTTGGGACAGGGGGCTGGAGATACGCAGTATTTT. The J gene is TRBJ2-3, the V gene TRBV5-1, with 10 positions matching TRBD1. Trimming at V came to 0 bases and at J to 5 bases, leaving 3 bases not matched to a gene. Germline CDR1 SGHRS, CDR2 YFSETQ. The CDR3 covers 15 residues.